This TCR beta chain was sequenced in a study of cytomegalovirus exposure and HLA in healthy donors. Study at large: Of all 400 or so donors who were genotyped, roughly 85% belonged to the Caucasian-associated ancestry cluster. General observations from the study: In a later analysis, around 18,000 TCR beta sequences were associated with HLA alleles at 0.05 false discovery rate.

Both 60 Vbeta primers and 13 Jbeta primers went into the PCR. Original processing notes: Counted up in a later analysis, unique TCR beta chains came to about 83 million, with around 9.9 million shared. Repertoires were generated with immunoSEQ multiplex PCR, while TCRdb's copy carries only in-frame clones and drops some. V, J and clone size derive from that table, while D and trimming were established from the DNA sequence. This sample has 87,000 or so clones, with 55% to 75% found just once. At the time of sampling, donors were nominally healthy, though unrecorded immune exposures were likely. Regarding this clone: As yet, its antigen is unknown.

The CDR3 consists of 17 residues. Germline loops: CDR1 MGHRA, CDR2 YSYEKL. This chain connects TRBV4-1 to TRBJ2-7; TRBD1 is a possible D gene (5 bases). The end of the DNA is better explained by TRBJ2-5, so the J call may be wrong. The clonotype was recovered from a man in his fifties or sixties in good health and CMV-seronegative. Input material: PBMCs. The CDR3 here is CASSQVGAGYSQETQYF. The CDR3 DNA reads TGCGCCAGCAGCCAAGTTGGGGCAGGCTATTCCCAAGAGACCCAGTACTTC.